This TCR beta chain was sequenced in a study of CD8 T cells in ankylosing spondylitis. Findings and caveats of the study: A CD8+ phenotype characterized the disease-linked clones, which were relatively rare in peripheral blood. Matched ankylosing spondylitis synovial fluid reportedly showed significant enrichment of disease-linked clones.

Remarks on this clonotype: No antigen is known for it.

V dropped 5 bases and J dropped 6 bases, with 15 bases sitting between them. Germline V lookup: CDR1 SGHTA, CDR2 FQGNSA. The CDR3 consists of 14 residues. From the 5' RACE reads, TCRdb called clonotypes with MiXCR, one entry per CDR3 protein. Among 250,000 to 350,000 distinct CDR3 sequences, roughly 20% were seen once, and the ten largest hold about 4%. The sample was blood, either unsorted or a sorted T cell fraction (not recorded which). The chain has TRBV7-2 and TRBJ2-3; D ambiguous. This TCR derives from a female donor with ankylosing spondylitis or in good health (not recorded which). The DNA of the CDR3 is TGTGCCAGCAGCAGTTCGAGGACGGCTGATACGCAGTATTTT. It specifies CASSSSRTADTQYF.